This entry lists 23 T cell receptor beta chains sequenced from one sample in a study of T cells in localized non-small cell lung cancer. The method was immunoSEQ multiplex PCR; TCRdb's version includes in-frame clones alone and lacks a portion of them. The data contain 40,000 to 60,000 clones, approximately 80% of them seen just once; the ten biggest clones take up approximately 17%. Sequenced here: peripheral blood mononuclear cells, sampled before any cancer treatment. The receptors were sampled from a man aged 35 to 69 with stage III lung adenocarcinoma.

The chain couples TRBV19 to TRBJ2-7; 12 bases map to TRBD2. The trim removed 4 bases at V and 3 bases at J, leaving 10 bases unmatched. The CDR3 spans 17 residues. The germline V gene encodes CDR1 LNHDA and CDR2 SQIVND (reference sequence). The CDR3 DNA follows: TGTGCCAGTAGTACTCTGACACTAGCGGGGGGCCACTACGAGCAGTACTTC. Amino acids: CASSTLTLAGGHYEQYF.

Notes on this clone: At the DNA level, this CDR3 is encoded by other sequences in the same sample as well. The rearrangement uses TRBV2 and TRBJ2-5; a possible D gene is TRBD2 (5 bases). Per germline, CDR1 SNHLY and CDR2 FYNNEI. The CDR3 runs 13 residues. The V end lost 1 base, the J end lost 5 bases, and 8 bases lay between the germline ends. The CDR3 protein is CASSEGRGETQYF. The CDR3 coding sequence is TGTGCCAGCAGTGAAGGTCGCGGGGAGACCCAGTACTTC.

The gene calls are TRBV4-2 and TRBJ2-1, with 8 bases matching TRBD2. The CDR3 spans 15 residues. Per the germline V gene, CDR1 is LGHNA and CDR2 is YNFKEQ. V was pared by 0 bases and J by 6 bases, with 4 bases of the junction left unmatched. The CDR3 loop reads CASSQEDGGANEQFF. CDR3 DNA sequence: TGTGCCAGCAGCCAAGAGGACGGGGGGGCCAATGAGCAGTTCTTC.

CDR3 residues: CATSREGSAGQSGELFF. CDR3 nucleotides: TGTGCCACCAGCAGAGAAGGGTCCGCAGGGCAATCCGGGGAGCTGTTTTTT. J is TRBJ2-2 and V is TRBV15, with a tentative D call TRBD1 (5 bases). The length of the CDR3 is 17 residues. Trimming pared 0 bases from V and 6 bases from J, leaving 17 bases between. Germline CDR1 and CDR2: LNHNV and YYDKDF (reference sequence).

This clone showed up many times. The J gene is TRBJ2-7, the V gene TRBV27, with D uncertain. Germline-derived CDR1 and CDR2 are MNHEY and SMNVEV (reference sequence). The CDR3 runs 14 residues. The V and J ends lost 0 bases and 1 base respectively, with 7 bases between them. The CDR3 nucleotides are TGTGCCAGCAGTTTATCTACTGCTTCCTACGAGCAGTACTTC. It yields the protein CASSLSTASYEQYF.

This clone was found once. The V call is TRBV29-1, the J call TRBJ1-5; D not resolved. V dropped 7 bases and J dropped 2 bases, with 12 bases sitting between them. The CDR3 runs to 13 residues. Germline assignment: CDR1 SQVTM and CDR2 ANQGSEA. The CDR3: CSAVAGGNQPQHF. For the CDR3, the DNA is TGCAGCGCCGTGGCCGGCGGCAATCAGCCCCAGCATTTT. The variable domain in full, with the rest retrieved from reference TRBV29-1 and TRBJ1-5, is SAVISQKPSRDICQRGTSLTIQCQVDSQVTMMFWYRQQPGQSLTLIATANQGSEATYESGFVIDKFPISRPNLTFSTLTVSNMSPEDSSIYLCSAVAGGNQPQHFGDGTRLSIL.

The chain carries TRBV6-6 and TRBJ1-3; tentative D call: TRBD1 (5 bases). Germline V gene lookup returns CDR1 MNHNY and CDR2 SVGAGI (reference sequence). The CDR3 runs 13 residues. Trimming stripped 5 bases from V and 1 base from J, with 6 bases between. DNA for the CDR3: TGTGCCAGCAGTACAGGATCTGGAAACACCATATATTTT. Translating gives CASSTGSGNTIYF.

The CDR3 DNA reads as TGTGCCAGCTCCAAGACAGGGGGGGACTACCAAGAGACCCAGTACTTC. Protein product: CASSKTGGDYQETQYF. The chain is built from TRBV18 and TRBJ2-5; TRBD1 aligns across 9 bases. CDR3 length: 16 amino acids. Germline values: CDR1 KGHSH, CDR2 LQKENI. V dropped 6 bases and J dropped 0; count of bases not matched to a gene: 8.

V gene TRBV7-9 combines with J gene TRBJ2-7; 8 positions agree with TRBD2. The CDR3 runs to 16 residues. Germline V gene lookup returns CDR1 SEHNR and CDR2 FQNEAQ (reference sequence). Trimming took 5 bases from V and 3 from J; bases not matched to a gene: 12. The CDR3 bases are TGTGCCAGCAGCCCCGGGGGAGCGGGGGCCCACTACGAGCAGTACTTC. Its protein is CASSPGGAGAHYEQYF. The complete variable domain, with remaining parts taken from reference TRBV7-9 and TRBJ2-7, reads DTGVSQNPRHKITKRGQNVTFRCDPISEHNRLYWYRQTLGQGPEFLTYFQNEAQLEKSRLLSDRFSAERPKGSFSTLEIQRTEQGDSAMYLCASSPGGAGAHYEQYFGPGTRLTVT.

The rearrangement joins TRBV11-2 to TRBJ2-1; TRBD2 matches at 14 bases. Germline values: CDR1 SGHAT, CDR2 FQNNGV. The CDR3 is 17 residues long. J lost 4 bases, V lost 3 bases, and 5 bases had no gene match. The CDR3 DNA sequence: TGTGCCAGCAGCTTCGGGGGACTAGCGGGGGAGTACAATGAGCAGTTCTTC. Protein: CASSFGGLAGEYNEQFF.

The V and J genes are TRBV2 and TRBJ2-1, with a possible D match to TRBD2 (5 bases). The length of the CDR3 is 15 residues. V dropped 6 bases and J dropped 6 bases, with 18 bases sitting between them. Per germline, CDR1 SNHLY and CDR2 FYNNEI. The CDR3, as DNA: TGTGCCAGCAGGACTACCGAAATGAGCATCAATGAGCAGTTCTTC. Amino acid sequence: CASRTTEMSINEQFF.

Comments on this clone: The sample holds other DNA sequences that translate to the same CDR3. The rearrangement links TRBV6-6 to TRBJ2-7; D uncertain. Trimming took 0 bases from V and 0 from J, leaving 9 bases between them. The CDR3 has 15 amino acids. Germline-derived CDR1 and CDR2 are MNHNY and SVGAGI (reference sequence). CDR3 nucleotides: TGTGCCAGCAGTTACTCGATTTCTAGCTCCTACGAGCAGTACTTC. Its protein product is CASSYSISSSYEQYF.

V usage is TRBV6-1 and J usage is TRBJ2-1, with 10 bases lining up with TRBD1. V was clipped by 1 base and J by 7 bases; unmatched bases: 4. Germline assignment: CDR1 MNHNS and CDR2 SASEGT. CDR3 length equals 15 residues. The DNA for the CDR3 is TGTGCCAGCAGTGAAGGGACAGGGGGTAAAAATGAGCAGTTCTTC. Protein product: CASSEGTGGKNEQFF.

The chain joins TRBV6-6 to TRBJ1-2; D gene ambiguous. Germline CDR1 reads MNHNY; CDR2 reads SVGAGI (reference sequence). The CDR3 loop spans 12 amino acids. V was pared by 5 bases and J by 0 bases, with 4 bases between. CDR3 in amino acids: CASSRTNYGYTF. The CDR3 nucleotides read TGTGCCAGCAGTAGGACTAACTATGGCTACACCTTC.

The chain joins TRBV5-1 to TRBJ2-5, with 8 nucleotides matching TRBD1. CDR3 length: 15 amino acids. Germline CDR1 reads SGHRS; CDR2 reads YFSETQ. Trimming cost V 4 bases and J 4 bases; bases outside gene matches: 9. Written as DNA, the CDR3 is TGCGCCAGCAGCACTCAGACAGGGGCCGGAGAGACCCAGTACTTC. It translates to CASSTQTGAGETQYF.

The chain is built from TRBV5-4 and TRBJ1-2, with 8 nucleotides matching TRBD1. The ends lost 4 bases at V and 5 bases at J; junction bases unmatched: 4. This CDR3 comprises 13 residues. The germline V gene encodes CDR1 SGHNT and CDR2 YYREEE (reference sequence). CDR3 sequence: CASSRTGFYGYTF. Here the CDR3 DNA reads TGTGCCAGCAGCCGGACAGGGTTTTATGGCTACACCTTC.

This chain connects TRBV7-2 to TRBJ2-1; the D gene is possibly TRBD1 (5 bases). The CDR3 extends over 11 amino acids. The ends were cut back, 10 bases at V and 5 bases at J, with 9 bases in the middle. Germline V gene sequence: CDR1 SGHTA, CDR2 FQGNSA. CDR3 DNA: TGTGCCAATGCACAGGACAATGAGCAGTTCTTC. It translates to CANAQDNEQFF.

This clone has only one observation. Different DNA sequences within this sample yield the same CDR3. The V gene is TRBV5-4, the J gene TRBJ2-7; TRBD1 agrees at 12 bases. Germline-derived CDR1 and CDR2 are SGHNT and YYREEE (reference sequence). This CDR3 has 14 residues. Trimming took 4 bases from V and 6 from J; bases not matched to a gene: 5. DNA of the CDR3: TGTGCCAGCAGCCAGGGACAGGGGGCGATCGAGCAGTACTTC. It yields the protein CASSQGQGAIEQYF.

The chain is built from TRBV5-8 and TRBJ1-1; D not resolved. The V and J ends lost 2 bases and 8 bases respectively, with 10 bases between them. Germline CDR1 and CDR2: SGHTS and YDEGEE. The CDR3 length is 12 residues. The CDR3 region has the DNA TGTGCCAGCAGCTTAGGCAGACGCGAAGCTTTCTTT. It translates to CASSLGRREAFF.

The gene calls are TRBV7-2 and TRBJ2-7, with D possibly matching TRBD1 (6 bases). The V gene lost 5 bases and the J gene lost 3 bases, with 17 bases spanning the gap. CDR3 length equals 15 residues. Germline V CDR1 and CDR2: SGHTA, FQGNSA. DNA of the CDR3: TGTGCCAGCAGCCCGTTATCAGGGGCTTACTACGAGCAGTACTTC. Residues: CASSPLSGAYYEQYF.

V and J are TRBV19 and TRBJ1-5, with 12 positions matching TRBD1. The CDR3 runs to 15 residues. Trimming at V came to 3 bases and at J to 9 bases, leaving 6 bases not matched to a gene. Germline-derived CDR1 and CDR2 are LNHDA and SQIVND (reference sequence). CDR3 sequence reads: CASSIGTGGSRPQHF. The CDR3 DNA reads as TGTGCCAGTAGTATTGGGACAGGGGGCTCGAGGCCCCAGCATTTT.

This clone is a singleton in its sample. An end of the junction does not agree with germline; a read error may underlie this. The CDR3 DNA is TGTGCCAGCATCTTAAGGGACGGGGAGACCCAGTACTTC. It translates to CASILRDGETQYF. The chain is built from TRBV11-2 and TRBJ2-5; the D call may be TRBD1 or TRBD2 (5 bases each). From germline, CDR1 is SGHAT and CDR2 FQNNGV. There are 13 residues in the CDR3. The full variable domain, rest sourced from reference TRBV11-2 and TRBJ2-5, is EAGVAQSPRYKIIEKRQSVAFWCNPISGHATLYWYQQILGQGPKLLIQFQNNGVVDDSQLPKDRFSAERLKGVDSTLKIQPAKLEDSAVYLCASILRDGETQYFGPGTRLLVL.

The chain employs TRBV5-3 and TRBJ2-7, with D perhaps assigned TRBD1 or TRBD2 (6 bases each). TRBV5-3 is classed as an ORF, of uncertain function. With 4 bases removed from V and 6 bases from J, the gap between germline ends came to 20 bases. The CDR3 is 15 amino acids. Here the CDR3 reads CARSTRGGPRVEQYF. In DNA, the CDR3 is TGTGCCAGAAGCACCCGTGGGGGGCCGCGGGTCGAGCAGTACTTC.